The rows below give T cell receptor beta chains drawn from one sample of a study of shared clonotypes between healthy human individuals. Clones were read by immunoSEQ multiplex PCR, and TCRdb kept only the in-frame ones, dropping some. The repertoire holds about 1.5 million clones, with under 99% as singletons. The source material was naive CD4+ T cells sorted from blood. Receptors were obtained from a man aged 25-40 years in good health. Each CDR3 is given with its conserved first and last residue. D genes are given only for firm matches. Only part of the rows carry a size: once, few, many, or a class if the clone is expanded.

abundance	v_gene	j_gene	d_gene	CDR3aa	CDR3nt
-	TRBV2	TRBJ2-5	TRBD2	CASMGPSGQETQYF	TGTGCCAGCATGGGGCCTAGCGGCCAAGAGACCCAGTACTTC
-	TRBV25-1	TRBJ1-5	-	CASSEASVGGTQHF	TGTGCCAGCAGTGAAGCTAGCGTGGGAGGAACCCAGCATTTT
-	TRBV5-1	TRBJ2-5	TRBD1	CASSSQTGPETQYF	TGCGCCAGCAGCTCCCAGACAGGGCCAGAGACCCAGTACTTC
-	TRBV9	TRBJ2-7	-	CASSGRSGEQYF	TGTGCCAGCAGCGGTCGATCTGGGGAGCAGTACTTC
-	TRBV6-4	TRBJ1-5	-	CASTSSTGLLSNQPQHF	TGTGCCAGCACCTCGTCGACAGGACTCCTTAGCAATCAGCCCCAGCATTTT
-	TRBV29-1	TRBJ2-3	TRBD2	CSGVAGNWDTQYF	TGCAGCGGGGTAGCGGGAAACTGGGATACGCAGTATTTT
-	TRBV4-2	TRBJ2-1	-	CASSQDQGNEQFF	TGTGCCAGCAGCCAAGATCAAGGCAATGAGCAGTTCTTC
-	TRBV9	TRBJ1-1	TRBD1	CASSQVGTGEAFF	TGTGCCAGCAGCCAAGTTGGGACAGGAGAAGCTTTCTTT
-	TRBV7-9	TRBJ2-1	TRBD2	CASSSGTSAAGEQFF	TGTGCCAGCAGCTCCGGGACTAGCGCTGCTGGTGAGCAGTTCTTC
-	TRBV15	TRBJ2-7	TRBD2	CATSRLAETYEQYF	TGTGCCACCAGCAGGCTAGCGGAGACCTACGAGCAGTACTTC
-	TRBV5-1	TRBJ2-2	TRBD2	CASSLADSSGVRKSTGELFF	TGCGCCAGCAGCTTGGCGGACTCTAGCGGCGTTCGGAAATCCACCGGGGAGCTGTTTTTT
-	TRBV5-1	TRBJ2-1	TRBD2	CASSLGLAGGPYNEQFF	TGCGCCAGCAGCTTAGGACTAGCGGGAGGCCCCTACAATGAGCAGTTCTTC
once	TRBV19	TRBJ2-3	-	CASSPRMEGGTDTQYF	TGTGCCAGTAGTCCGCGGATGGAGGGAGGCACAGATACGCAGTATTTT
-	TRBV30	TRBJ1-5	-	CAWSVGGVGNQPQHF	TGTGCCTGGAGTGTGGGAGGGGTGGGCAATCAGCCCCAGCATTTT
once	TRBV28	TRBJ1-4	-	CASSLAGGSTNEKLFF	TGTGCCAGCAGCCTCGCGGGGGGATCCACTAATGAAAAACTGTTTTTT
-	TRBV7-2	TRBJ2-1	-	CASRTTSTVQFF	TGTGCCAGCAGGACCACTAGCACCGTGCAGTTCTTC
-	TRBV9	TRBJ2-7	-	CASSREGGYEQYF	TGTGCCAGCTCCCGTGAGGGGGGCTACGAGCAGTACTTC
once	TRBV7-3	TRBJ1-2	-	CASSPEGVNYGYTF	TGTGCCAGCAGCCCCGAAGGGGTGAACTATGGCTACACCTTC
-	TRBV30	TRBJ1-3	TRBD1	CAWSTGAGNTIYF	TGTGCCTGGAGTACAGGGGCTGGAAACACCATATATTTT
-	TRBV19	TRBJ2-7	-	CASSMNLGDTYEQYF	TGTGCCAGTAGTATGAATCTAGGGGACACCTACGAGCAGTACTTC
once	TRBV5-5	TRBJ1-1	-	CASSLVAGGEAFF	TGTGCCAGCAGCTTGGTGGCCGGAGGTGAAGCTTTCTTT
-	TRBV6-5	TRBJ2-2	-	CASVRTSPRAGELFF	TGTGCCAGCGTCCGGACAAGCCCCAGGGCCGGGGAGCTGTTTTTT
-	TRBV4-1	TRBJ2-3	TRBD2	CASSQDGTSGPIDTQYF	TGCGCCAGCAGCCAAGATGGGACTAGCGGGCCGATAGATACGCAGTATTTT
-	TRBV4-1	TRBJ2-7	TRBD2	CASSPETSGFREQYF	TGCGCCAGCAGCCCGGAGACTAGCGGATTTAGGGAGCAGTACTTC
-	TRBV5-1	TRBJ2-3	TRBD2	CASSLGSGASTDTQYF	TGCGCCAGCAGCTTGGGTAGCGGGGCTAGCACAGATACGCAGTATTTT
-	TRBV7-7	TRBJ2-5	-	CASSTNRLGETQYF	TGTGCCAGCAGCACCAACCGGTTAGGAGAGACCCAGTACTTC
-	TRBV11-3	TRBJ2-7	TRBD1	CASSLDAPDRGHEQYF	TGTGCCAGCAGCTTAGATGCGCCGGACAGGGGCCACGAGCAGTACTTC
-	TRBV5-1	TRBJ2-3	TRBD2	CASSQLAGVYSDTQYF	TGCGCCAGCAGTCAACTAGCGGGAGTCTATTCAGATACGCAGTATTTT
once	TRBV7-9	TRBJ2-3	TRBD2	CASSVRLAGGVGTDTQYF	TGTGCCAGCAGCGTACGACTAGCGGGAGGGGTGGGCACAGATACGCAGTATTTT
-	TRBV5-1	TRBJ2-1	TRBD2	CASSLFSGRAEQFF	TGCGCCAGCAGCTTATTTAGCGGGAGGGCCGAACAGTTCTTC
-	TRBV28	TRBJ2-1	TRBD2	CASSFVASGRAEQFF	TGTGCCAGCAGTTTTGTGGCTAGCGGGAGAGCTGAGCAGTTCTTC
-	TRBV5-1	TRBJ1-1	-	CASSANTDTEAFF	TGCGCCAGCAGCGCAAACACGGACACTGAAGCTTTCTTT
-	TRBV4-1	TRBJ2-1	-	CASSQDDGLGGRKQFF	TGCGCCAGCAGCCAAGATGACGGGCTAGGGGGAAGGAAGCAGTTCTTC
-	TRBV5-1	TRBJ2-2	-	CASSLPTANTGELFF	TGCGCCAGCAGCTTGCCGACGGCGAACACCGGGGAGCTGTTTTTT
-	TRBV5-4	TRBJ2-5	-	CASSSWPQETQYF	TGTGCCAGCAGCTCCTGGCCCCAAGAGACCCAGTACTTC
-	TRBV10-3	TRBJ2-7	-	CAITDSWDYEQYF	TGTGCCATAACGGACAGTTGGGACTACGAGCAGTACTTC
-	TRBV9	TRBJ2-1	-	CASSVVASNEQFF	TGTGCCAGCAGCGTAGTGGCTAGCAATGAGCAGTTCTTC
-	TRBV6-6	TRBJ2-7	TRBD2	CASRSSILAGGEQYF	TGTGCCAGCAGATCGTCGATTCTAGCGGGAGGCGAGCAGTACTTC
-	TRBV7-2	TRBJ1-1	-	CASSHRGGTEAFF	TGTGCCAGCAGCCACCGTGGGGGCACTGAAGCTTTCTTT
once	TRBV9	TRBJ2-3	-	CASAPFVSTDTQYF	TGTGCCAGCGCCCCATTTGTTAGCACAGATACGCAGTATTTT
-	TRBV16	TRBJ1-5	-	CASSQSEGDQPQHF	TGTGCCAGCAGCCAATCGGAAGGGGATCAGCCCCAGCATTTT
-	TRBV6-1	TRBJ1-5	TRBD1	CASSEPRTGSNQPQHF	TGTGCCAGCAGTGAACCTCGGACAGGTAGCAATCAGCCCCAGCATTTT
-	TRBV19	TRBJ1-1	-	CATGAHNTEAFF	TGTGCCACCGGGGCCCACAACACTGAAGCTTTCTTT
-	TRBV27	TRBJ1-4	-	CASQEGSEKLFF	TGTGCCAGCCAGGAGGGGAGTGAAAAACTGTTTTTT
-	TRBV25-1	TRBJ2-1	-	CASSKHNEQFF	TGTGCCAGCAGTAAACACAATGAGCAGTTCTTC
-	TRBV7-9	TRBJ1-1	-	CASSPGTYTEAFF	TGTGCCAGCAGCCCTGGGACTTACACTGAAGCTTTCTTT
-	TRBV6-6	TRBJ2-7	TRBD2	CASSSGRAREQYF	TGTGCCAGCAGTAGCGGGAGGGCCAGGGAGCAGTACTTC
-	TRBV5-1	TRBJ2-3	-	CASRGSQDTDTQYF	TGCGCCAGCAGGGGATCGCAGGACACAGATACGCAGTATTTT